This T cell receptor (beta chain) was documented in a study of siplizumab effects on memory and regulatory T cells. Germline V gene data show CDR1 as SQVTM and CDR2 as ANQGSEA. The CDR3 has 15 residues. The trim removed 4 bases at V and 2 bases at J, leaving 6 bases unmatched. As regards this clone: Antigen: not known.

The data were produced by immunoSEQ multiplex PCR, yet TCRdb's version contains in-frame clones alone and is incomplete. The sample records about 40,000 clones, around 89% being singletons. Findings of the study overall: Tregs that proliferated in siplizumab cultures did not have their suppressive function confirmed.

The sequence derives from a human donor in good health. The source material was naive CD4+ T cells sorted from blood. The rearrangement uses TRBV29-1 and TRBJ2-4, with 9 bases lining up with TRBD2. CDR3 nucleotides: TGCAGCGTTGGAAATAGCGGGAGTTCCAAAAACATTCAGTACTTC. Translated, it gives CSVGNSGSSKNIQYF. The whole variable domain, filled in from reference TRBV29-1 and TRBJ2-4, reads SAVISQKPSRDICQRGTSLTIQCQVDSQVTMMFWYRQQPGQSLTLIATANQGSEATYESGFVIDKFPISRPNLTFSTLTVSNMSPEDSSIYLCSVGNSGSSKNIQYFGAGTRLSVL.